The table lists the clone carrying this T cell receptor (beta chain) with a count of one. The data were obtained in a study of blood T cells in healthy people across ages. Germline-derived CDR1 and CDR2 are SGHRS and YFSETQ. This CDR3 is 14 amino acids long. Trimming cost V 4 bases and J 7 bases, with 14 bases left between them. Then a second PCR, running roughly 7 to 11 cycles, was carried out with a sample-barcoded 5' primer and a J-beta primer mix. In TCRdb, the 5' RACE reads were re-called with MiXCR into one record per CDR3 protein. Of approximately 850,000 distinct CDR3 sequences in the sample, roughly 50% were seen once.

The J gene is TRBJ1-4, the V gene TRBV5-1; D unresolved. The sequenced material came from blood. The clonotype comes from a young man in good health. In nucleotides, the CDR3 is TGCGCCAGCAGCATCGAAGGTCGGGGTGAAAAACTGTTTTTT. It yields the protein CASSIEGRGEKLFF.